This T cell receptor beta chain was obtained from a study of PD-L1 blockade in urothelial cancer. Background on the study: Analyses used blood from 3 weeks (second dose) and 6 weeks after treatment start. Blood gave a median approximately 130,000 T cells.

Time point meaning: pretreatment peripheral blood. Only in-frame clones appear in the TCRdb table, and some are missing; sequencing was by immunoSEQ multiplex PCR. The sample consists of approximately 45,000 clones, approximately 85% of them appearing once. The V and J ends lost 0 bases and 5 bases, in that order; junction bases with no gene match: 2. CDR3 length: 15 residues. CDR1 is SGHDT, CDR2 YYEEEE, per germline. The sample in question was PBMCs, obtained around atezolizumab (anti-PD-L1) treatment. The receptor was derived from a man aged 50 to 60 with urothelial cancer. The chain combines TRBV5-6 with TRBJ1-4, with TRBD1 identical over 9 bases. Here the CDR3 reads CASSLGGTGNEKLFF. The CDR3 nucleotides are TGTGCCAGCAGCTTGGGGGGGACAGGGAATGAAAAACTGTTTTTT.